Listed here are 5 T cell receptor beta chains from one sample, sequenced in a study of cytomegalovirus exposure and HLA in healthy donors. Amplification used 60 Vbeta primers and 13 Jbeta primers. The assay was immunoSEQ multiplex PCR, and TCRdb's table has in-frame clones only and misses some. The repertoire table contains around 130,000 clones. The material sequenced was PBMCs. The receptors originated from a woman between 55 and 75 years old in good health and CMV-seronegative.

V gene TRBV27 combines with J gene TRBJ1-1; a possible D gene is TRBD1 (5 bases). Trimming shortened V by 6 bases and J by 5 bases, and 16 bases separated the two germline ends. CDR3 length equals 14 residues. Germline CDR1 reads MNHEY; CDR2 reads SMNVEV (reference sequence). In DNA, the CDR3 is TGTGCCAGCAGAACAGGTTCCCACGGTACTGAAGCTTTCTTT. It specifies CASRTGSHGTEAFF.

The chain recombines TRBV6-5 with TRBJ1-1, with no clear D. The CDR3 loop spans 14 amino acids. CDR1 is MNHEY and CDR2 is SVGAGI in the germline V gene. Deletions cut 2 bases from V and 1 base from J, with 8 bases between. This chain's CDR3 is CASSYAGKNTEAFF. The CDR3 DNA sequence: TGTGCCAGCAGTTACGCGGGGAAGAACACTGAAGCTTTCTTT.

V gene TRBV5-1 combines with J gene TRBJ2-2, with D perhaps matching TRBD1 (6 bases). The ends were cut back, 1 base at V and 6 bases at J, with 13 bases in the middle. CDR3 length equals 15 residues. From germline, CDR1 is SGHRS and CDR2 YFSETQ. CDR3 in amino acids: CASSLSQGDSGELFF. CDR3 DNA: TGCGCCAGCAGCTTGTCACAGGGTGATTCCGGGGAGCTGTTTTTT.

This rearrangement joins TRBV10-3 to TRBJ1-1; 8 bases line up with TRBD1. This CDR3 is built from 15 residues. The germline V gene encodes CDR1 ENHRY and CDR2 SYGVKD. J gave up 4 bases and V 6 bases, and 10 bases lay outside the gene matches. The CDR3 protein is CAISPWTGNGTEAFF. The CDR3, as DNA: TGTGCCATCAGCCCTTGGACAGGGAACGGCACTGAAGCTTTCTTT.

This chain links TRBV28 with TRBJ1-6; tentative D call: TRBD1 (5 bases). Trimming removed 6 bases at V and 10 bases at J, with 22 bases between. This CDR3 has 16 amino acids. Looked up from germline, CDR1 is MDHEN and CDR2 is SYDVKM. CDR3 coding DNA: TGTGCCAGCAGCCCTATTAGGGGCAACAAGGTCTCACCCCTCCACTTT. It specifies CASSPIRGNKVSPLHF.